This T cell receptor (beta chain) came from a study of cytomegalovirus exposure and HLA in healthy donors. In the case of this clone: Its antigen is unknown.

Everyone who donated was a healthy bone marrow donor. General study findings and limits: Among donors in an Asian-associated ancestry cluster, a later analysis reportedly found fewer N-insertions than the approximately 700-donor mean. The authors enumerated 150 to 200 TCR beta chains as linked to cytomegalovirus. Looking again later, the authors saw that most CMV-associated TCR beta chains seemed HLA-restricted.

The PCR made use of 60 Vbeta and 13 Jbeta primers. Sequencing was performed with immunoSEQ multiplex PCR; in TCRdb, only in-frame clones are kept and a portion is missing. The table includes fewer than 130,000 clones, around 83% detected once. Germline V lookup: CDR1 MNHEY, CDR2 SMNVEV (reference sequence). CDR3 length: 16 residues. V shed 7 bases, J shed 2 bases, and the junction held 5 bases outside the gene matches. The sample comprised PBMCs. This sequence was found in a woman aged 55-69 years in good health and CMV-seropositive. V usage is TRBV27 and J usage is TRBJ2-1, with 13 bases fitting TRBD2. CDR3 protein: CASKGLAGATYNEQFF. The CDR3 region has the DNA TGTGCCAGCAAAGGACTAGCGGGAGCTACCTACAATGAGCAGTTCTTC.